The sequence of this T cell receptor beta chain was determined in a study of T cell responses to AZD1222 COVID-19 vaccine (dated by TCRdb to the early 2020s). Study-level background: TCR sequencing was performed for fewer than 250 trial participants, of whom about 210 were given two doses of AZD1222 and 26 were given two doses of MenACWY control vaccine. Enrollment into the trials was organized by age into subgroups of 18-55, 56-69 and 70-plus years, and those subgroups contained 148, 28 and 57 TCR-sequenced participants, respectively.

Reading the label with the study, this specimen's time point is: about 28 days (+/-7) after the second vaccine dose. AZD1222 recipients with second doses at about 4 weeks or about 12 weeks were pooled, because spike-specific TCR depth and breadth did not differ between schedules. Vaccinee samples were obtained from the UK trials COV001 and COV002, which included a single-blind randomized controlled phase 2/3 trial of AZD1222 (ChAdOx1 nCoV-19) in healthy adults. Trial participant PBMC samples were collected at day 0 and day 28 after the second dose for TCRbeta chain sequencing. From its cysteine to its phenylalanine, the CDR3 spans 15 amino acids. Kept here is only the CDR3 DNA, which spans 45 bases and is read in frame from base 1. V and J lose 5 bases and 0 bases, and a span of 11 bases separates them. The germline V gene (reference sequence) gives CDR1 as MNHEY and CDR2 as SMNVEV. Study-wide findings and limitations: Conclusions about previously exposed vaccinees are limited, since just a handful of AZD1222 recipients were seropositive for SARS-CoV-2 at baseline. In the small 56-69-year group, the increase in depth fell short of significance, most likely because of low power. A significant rise in spike-specific TCR breadth and depth was observed after two AZD1222 doses relative to day 0 and relative to MenACWY recipients. Epitopes outside the regions mutated in the B.1.351 and B.1.1.7 variants were reportedly recognized by nearly half of the unique spike-specific TCRs. Participants were mostly white British and included more females than males, and it was suggested by the authors that clonal diversity may have been underestimated. CD4 TCRs associated with the vaccine covered the entire spike protein, and the dominant responses were in regions 160-218 and 743-854. Because no day 14 peak-response samples were available, the repertoires could be characterized only after the peak T cell response.

Comments on this clone: Its target antigen remains unknown. Base qualities are not provided; no much larger clone lies one nucleotide away.

The CDR3 regions of human TCRbeta chains were subjected to immunosequencing. For the original study's pipeline: TCRs in the repertoires were compared against a reference library of SARS-CoV-2-specific TCRs that had been generated with the MIRA antigen-specificity platform. Breadth was defined as the fraction of unique TCRs that were SARS-CoV-2-associated. Depth was defined as the fraction of total T cells that were SARS-CoV-2-associated. Using the MIRA data, each spike-specific TCR was mapped to the spike region that the TCR reacts to and placed in a CD4 or CD8 class. Log10-transformed breadth and depth values were compared by one-way ANOVA with Sidak's multiple comparisons tests. The clones in this table, taken by TCRdb from immuneACCESS, are in-frame only. Not every clone is retained; where verified, under half of the shortfall comes from an unresolved V gene, and the cause of the rest is unknown. That table furnishes V, J and clone size, whereas the DNA furnished D and trimming. For this sample the table gives about 150,000 clones, of which approximately 91% were detected only once. The biggest ten clones account for approximately 2% of the sample.

The sequencing here drew on peripheral blood, taken 28 days after the second AZD1222 dose. Rearrangement joined TRBV27 to TRBJ1-3; the D region possibly corresponds to TRBD1 (5 bases align). This TCR was sampled from an adult who received the AZD1222 COVID-19 vaccine. Here is the DNA: TGTGCCAGCAGTCCGCGGGGCCTCTCTGGAAACACCATATATTTT. Its translation reads: CASSPRGLSGNTIYF.